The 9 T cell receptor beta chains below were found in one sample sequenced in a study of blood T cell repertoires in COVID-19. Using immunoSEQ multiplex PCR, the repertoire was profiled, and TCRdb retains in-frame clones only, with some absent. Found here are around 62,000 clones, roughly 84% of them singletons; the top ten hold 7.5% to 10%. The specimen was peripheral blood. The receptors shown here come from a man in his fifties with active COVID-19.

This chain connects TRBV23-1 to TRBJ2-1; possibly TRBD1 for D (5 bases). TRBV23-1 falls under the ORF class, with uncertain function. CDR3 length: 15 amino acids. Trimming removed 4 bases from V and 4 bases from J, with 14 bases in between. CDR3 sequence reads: CASSPREGRYNEQFF. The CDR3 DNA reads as TGCGCCAGCAGTCCCAGGGAAGGGCGTTACAATGAGCAGTTCTTC.

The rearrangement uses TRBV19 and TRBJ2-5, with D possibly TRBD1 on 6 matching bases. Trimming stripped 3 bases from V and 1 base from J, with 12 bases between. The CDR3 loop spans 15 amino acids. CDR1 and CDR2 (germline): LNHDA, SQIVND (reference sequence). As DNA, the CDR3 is TGTGCCAGTAGTATCCTGGCAGGGGTCCAAGAGACCCAGTACTTC. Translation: CASSILAGVQETQYF.

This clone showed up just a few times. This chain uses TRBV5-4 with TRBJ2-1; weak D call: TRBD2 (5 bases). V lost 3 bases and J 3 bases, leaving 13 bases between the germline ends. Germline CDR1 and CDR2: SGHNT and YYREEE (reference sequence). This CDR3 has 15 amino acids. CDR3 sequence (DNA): TGTGCCAGCAGCTGGGAGTCTCTTGGCTACAATGAGCAGTTCTTC. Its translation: CASSWESLGYNEQFF.

Here the CDR3 reads CASTLSGDLHLTNYGYTF. CDR3 in DNA: TGTGCCAGCACCCTCTCGGGGGACCTACACTTAACTAACTATGGCTACACCTTC. The V and J genes are TRBV21-1 and TRBJ1-2. TRBV21-1 is shown as a pseudogene. The CDR3 is made up of 18 amino acids.

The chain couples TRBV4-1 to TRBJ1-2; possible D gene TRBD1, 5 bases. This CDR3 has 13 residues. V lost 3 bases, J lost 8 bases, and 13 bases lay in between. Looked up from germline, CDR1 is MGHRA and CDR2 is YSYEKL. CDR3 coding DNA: TGCGCCAGCAGCCAGCGTTGGGGGGTAGGCTACACCTTC. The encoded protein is CASSQRWGVGYTF.

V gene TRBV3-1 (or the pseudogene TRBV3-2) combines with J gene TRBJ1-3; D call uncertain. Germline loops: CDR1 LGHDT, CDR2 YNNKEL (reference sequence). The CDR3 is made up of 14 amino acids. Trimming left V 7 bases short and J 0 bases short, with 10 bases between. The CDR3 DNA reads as TGTGCCAGCACCCAGGAGGGCTCTGGAAACACCATATATTTT. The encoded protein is CASTQEGSGNTIYF.

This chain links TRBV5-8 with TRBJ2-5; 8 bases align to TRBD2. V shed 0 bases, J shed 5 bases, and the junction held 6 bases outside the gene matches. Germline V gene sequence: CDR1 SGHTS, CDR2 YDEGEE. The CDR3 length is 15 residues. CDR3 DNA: TGTGCCAGCAGCTTGGCCGGGGGGGCTGGCGAGACCCAGTACTTC. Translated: CASSLAGGAGETQYF. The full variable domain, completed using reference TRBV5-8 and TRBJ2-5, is EAGVTQSPTHLIKTRGQQATLRCSPISGHTSVYWYQQALGLGLQFLLWYDEGEERNRGNFPPRFSGRQFPNYSSELNVNALELEDSALYLCASSLAGGAGETQYFGPGTRLLVL.

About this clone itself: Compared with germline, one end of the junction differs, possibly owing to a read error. In nucleotides, the CDR3 is TGTGCCAGCAGCCACAGCGGGAGGGCCTCCGACGAGCAGTACTTC. Its protein product is CASSHSGRASDEQYF. The chain recombines TRBV5-4 with TRBJ2-7; 10 bases fit TRBD2. This CDR3 spans 15 amino acids. Germline CDR1 is SGHNT and CDR2 is YYREEE (reference sequence).

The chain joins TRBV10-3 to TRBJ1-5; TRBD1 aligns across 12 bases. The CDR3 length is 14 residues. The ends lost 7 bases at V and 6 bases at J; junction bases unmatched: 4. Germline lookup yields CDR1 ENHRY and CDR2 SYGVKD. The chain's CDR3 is CAIKGQGAGQPQHF. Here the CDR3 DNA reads TGTGCCATCAAGGGACAGGGGGCAGGTCAGCCCCAGCATTTT.